This T cell receptor beta chain stems from a study of T cells after somatic rescue of genetic block. Method: immunoSEQ multiplex PCR; TCRdb's copy keeps in-frame clones and lacks some. The sample has some 90,000 clones, 90% seen once. This clonotype originated in a woman aged 18-29 years. Source material: peripheral blood mononuclear cells (PBMCs).

The CDR3 spells CASSQGGSGTNTQYF. The CDR3, as DNA: TGTGCCAGCAGCCAGGGGGGTAGCGGGACCAATACGCAGTATTTT. V and J are TRBV11-3 and TRBJ2-3, with a tentative D call TRBD2 (8 bases). The CDR3 runs to 15 residues. The ends were cut back, 5 bases at V and 7 bases at J, with 19 bases in the middle. Germline values: CDR1 SGHNT, CDR2 YENEEA.